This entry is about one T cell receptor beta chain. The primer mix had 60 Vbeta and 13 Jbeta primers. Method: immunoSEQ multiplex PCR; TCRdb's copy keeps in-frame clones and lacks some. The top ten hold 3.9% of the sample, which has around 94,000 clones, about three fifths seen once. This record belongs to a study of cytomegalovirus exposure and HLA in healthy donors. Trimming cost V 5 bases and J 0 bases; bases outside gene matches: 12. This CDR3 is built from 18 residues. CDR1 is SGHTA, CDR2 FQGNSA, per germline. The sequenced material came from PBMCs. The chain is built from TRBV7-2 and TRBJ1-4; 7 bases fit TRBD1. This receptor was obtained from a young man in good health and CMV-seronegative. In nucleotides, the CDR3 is TGTGCCAGCAGCCTCGAGGGTGCAGGGGGGTCAACTAATGAAAAACTGTTTTTT. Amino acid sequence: CASSLEGAGGSTNEKLFF.